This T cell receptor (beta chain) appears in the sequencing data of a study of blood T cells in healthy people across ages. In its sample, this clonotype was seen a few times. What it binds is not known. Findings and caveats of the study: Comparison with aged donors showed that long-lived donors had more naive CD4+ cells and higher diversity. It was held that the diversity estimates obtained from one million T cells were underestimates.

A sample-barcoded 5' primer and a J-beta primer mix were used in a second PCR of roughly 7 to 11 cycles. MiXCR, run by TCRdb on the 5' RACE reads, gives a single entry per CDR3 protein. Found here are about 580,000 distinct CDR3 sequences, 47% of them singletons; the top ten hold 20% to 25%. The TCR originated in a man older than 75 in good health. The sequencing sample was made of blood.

DNA of the CDR3: TGTGCCAGCAGCCAAGCGGGACTAGGCTACAATGAGCAGTTCTTC. Translated, it gives CASSQAGLGYNEQFF. The rearrangement uses TRBV7-3 and TRBJ2-1; TRBD2 matches 8 bases. With 5 bases clipped from V and 3 bases from J, the junction kept 6 bases outside the gene matches. The CDR3 is 15 residues long. Germline-derived CDR1 and CDR2 are SGHTA and FQGTGA.